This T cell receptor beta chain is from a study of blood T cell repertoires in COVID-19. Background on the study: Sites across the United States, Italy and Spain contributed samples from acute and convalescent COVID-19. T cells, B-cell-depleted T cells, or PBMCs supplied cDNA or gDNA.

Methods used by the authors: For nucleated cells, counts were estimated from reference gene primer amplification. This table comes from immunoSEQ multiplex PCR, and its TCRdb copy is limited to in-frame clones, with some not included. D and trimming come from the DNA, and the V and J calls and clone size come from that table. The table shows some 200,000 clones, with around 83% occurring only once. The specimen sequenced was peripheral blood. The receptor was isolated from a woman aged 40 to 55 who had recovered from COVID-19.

The CDR3 protein is CASSTPQGARGYTF. In nucleotides, the CDR3 is TGTGCCAGTAGTACGCCACAGGGGGCACGGGGCTACACCTTC. This chain uses TRBV19 with TRBJ1-2, with 9 nucleotides matching TRBD1. Germline loops: CDR1 LNHDA, CDR2 SQIVND (reference sequence). V gave up 4 bases and J gave up 8 bases; unmatched junction bases: 8. The CDR3 is 14 amino acids.